These T cell receptor beta chains were read from a single sample in a study of immune characterization of retroperitoneal liposarcoma. One entry per CDR3 protein, called by TCRdb with MiXCR from the PCR reads. Of some 9,300 distinct CDR3 sequences in the sample, 30% to 45% were seen once. Source material: tumor tissue. Receptors originate from a female donor with retroperitoneal liposarcoma. CDR3s include the opening cysteine and the closing phenylalanine or tryptophan. D genes are given only for firm matches. Clone size appears in some rows only: once, few, many, or a class for an expanded clone.

J gene: TRBJ2-5; D gene: TRBD1; clone size: .; V gene: TRBV6-6; CDR3 protein: CALSTGYRETQYF; CDR3 DNA: TGTGCCCTGTCGACAGGGTATAGGGAGACCCAGTACTTC
J gene: TRBJ2-1; D gene: TRBD2; clone size: large; V gene: TRBV6-1; CDR3 protein: CASSGLAGVHEQFF; CDR3 DNA: TGTGCCAGCAGTGGGCTAGCGGGAGTACATGAGCAGTTCTTC
J gene: TRBJ2-1; D gene: .; clone size: .; V gene: TRBV5-3; CDR3 protein: CASSPWGGHNEQFF; CDR3 DNA: TGTGCCAGCAGCCCCTGGGGGGGCCACAATGAGCAGTTCTTC
J gene: TRBJ2-5; D gene: TRBD2; clone size: many; V gene: TRBV12-3/TRBV12-4; CDR3 protein: CASSPLAGIMRDEQYF; CDR3 DNA: TGTGCCAGCAGCCCACTAGCGGGGATTATGCGAGATGAGCAGTACTTC
J gene: TRBJ2-7; D gene: TRBD2; clone size: few; V gene: TRBV12-3/TRBV12-4; CDR3 protein: CASRGSGESYEQYF; CDR3 DNA: TGTGCCAGCAGGGGTAGCGGGGAATCCTACGAGCAGTACTTC
J gene: TRBJ2-7; D gene: .; clone size: many; V gene: TRBV6-1; CDR3 protein: CASSPNGAANNIYEQYF; CDR3 DNA: TGTGCCAGCAGTCCAAACGGGGCCGCAAACAATATCTACGAGCAGTACTTC
J gene: TRBJ2-3; D gene: .; clone size: once; V gene: TRBV6-8; CDR3 protein: CASSPQGTDTQYF; CDR3 DNA: TGTGCCAGCAGTCCTCAGGGTACAGATACGCAGTATTTT
J gene: TRBJ2-1; D gene: .; clone size: .; V gene: TRBV10-3; CDR3 protein: CATYGGAGYNEQFF; CDR3 DNA: TGTGCCACCTACGGGGGCGCAGGGTACAATGAGCAGTTCTTC
J gene: TRBJ2-1; D gene: TRBD2; clone size: .; V gene: TRBV11-3; CDR3 protein: CASSLDGLGDREQFF; CDR3 DNA: TGTGCCAGCAGCTTAGATGGACTAGGGGATAGGGAGCAGTTCTTC
J gene: TRBJ2-1; D gene: TRBD2; clone size: few; V gene: TRBV6-1; CDR3 protein: CASSRPSSGRAAEQFF; CDR3 DNA: TGTGCCAGCAGTCGTCCTTCTAGCGGGAGGGCCGCTGAGCAGTTCTTC
J gene: TRBJ2-7; D gene: .; clone size: medium-sized; V gene: TRBV7-8; CDR3 protein: CASSLVRGEQYF; CDR3 DNA: TGTGCCAGCAGCTTAGTGAGGGGCGAGCAGTACTTC
J gene: TRBJ2-1; D gene: .; clone size: .; V gene: TRBV27; CDR3 protein: CASSGSESSYNEQFF; CDR3 DNA: TGTGCCAGTTCGGGATCGGAGAGCTCCTACAATGAGCAGTTCTTC
J gene: TRBJ2-3; D gene: .; clone size: once; V gene: TRBV25-1; CDR3 protein: CASEGAGEGFYTQYF; CDR3 DNA: TGTGCCAGCGAAGGAGCAGGGGAGGGTTTCTATACGCAGTATTTT
J gene: TRBJ2-1; D gene: .; clone size: .; V gene: TRBV7-2; CDR3 protein: CASSPGPNNEQFF; CDR3 DNA: TGTGCCAGCAGCCCCGGGCCGAACAATGAGCAGTTCTTC
J gene: TRBJ2-5; D gene: TRBD2; clone size: many; V gene: TRBV6-1; CDR3 protein: CASSGGGKETQYF; CDR3 DNA: TGTGCCAGCAGCGGGGGGGGGAAAGAGACCCAGTACTTC
J gene: TRBJ2-1; D gene: TRBD2; clone size: .; V gene: TRBV6-6; CDR3 protein: CASYGLAVVSSYNEQFF; CDR3 DNA: TGTGCCAGCTATGGACTAGCGGTAGTTAGCTCCTACAATGAGCAGTTCTTC
J gene: TRBJ1-5; D gene: .; clone size: .; V gene: TRBV6-5; CDR3 protein: CASSYSYVAGNQPQHF; CDR3 DNA: TGTGCCAGCAGTTACTCGTACGTGGCAGGGAATCAGCCCCAGCATTTT
J gene: TRBJ2-3; D gene: TRBD2; clone size: once; V gene: TRBV7-2; CDR3 protein: CASTKRLAGDTQYF; CDR3 DNA: TGTGCCAGCACCAAAAGATTAGCGGGAGATACGCAGTATTTT
J gene: TRBJ2-1; D gene: .; clone size: many; V gene: TRBV7-3; CDR3 protein: CASSLRTDTREYF; CDR3 DNA: TGTGCCAGCAGCCTACGGACGGATACCAGGGAGTACTTC
J gene: TRBJ2-7; D gene: TRBD2; clone size: few; V gene: TRBV7-2; CDR3 protein: CASSLGTSGGNEQYF; CDR3 DNA: TGTGCCAGCAGCTTAGGGACTAGCGGGGGCAATGAGCAGTACTTC
J gene: TRBJ2-1; D gene: .; clone size: many; V gene: TRBV6-1; CDR3 protein: CASSEERGETQFF; CDR3 DNA: TGTGCCAGCAGTGAAGAGAGGGGAGAGACCCAGTTCTTC
J gene: TRBJ2-1; D gene: TRBD2; clone size: .; V gene: TRBV7-2; CDR3 protein: CASSLQAGQMWGGKQFF; CDR3 DNA: TGTGCCAGCAGCTTACAAGCGGGGCAGATGTGGGGCGGAAAGCAGTTCTTC
J gene: TRBJ1-5; D gene: .; clone size: .; V gene: TRBV6-5; CDR3 protein: CASSAYQPQHF; CDR3 DNA: TGTGCCAGCAGTGCGTATCAGCCTCAGCATTTT
J gene: TRBJ2-2; D gene: .; clone size: .; V gene: TRBV7-3; CDR3 protein: CASSSTLNTGELFF; CDR3 DNA: TGTGCCAGCAGCTCGACCCTAAACACCGGGGAGCTGTTTTTT
J gene: TRBJ2-5; D gene: TRBD1; clone size: once; V gene: TRBV6-8; CDR3 protein: CASRGTGETQYF; CDR3 DNA: TGTGCCAGCAGGGGGACAGGAGAGACCCAGTACTTC
J gene: TRBJ1-1; D gene: .; clone size: .; V gene: TRBV6-1; CDR3 protein: CASSEAAAGATEAFF; CDR3 DNA: TGTGCCAGCAGTGAAGCGGCGGCAGGGGCCACTGAAGCTTTCTTT
J gene: TRBJ1-6; D gene: .; clone size: few; V gene: TRBV11-3; CDR3 protein: CASSLTGTNSPLHF; CDR3 DNA: TGTGCCAGCAGCTTAACAGGGACCAATTCACCCCTCCACTTT
J gene: TRBJ2-5; D gene: TRBD2; clone size: large; V gene: TRBV7-2; CDR3 protein: CASSSSGSRETQYF; CDR3 DNA: TGTGCCAGCAGCTCTAGCGGGAGCAGAGAGACCCAGTACTTC
J gene: TRBJ2-1; D gene: TRBD1; clone size: .; V gene: TRBV7-2; CDR3 protein: CASSLSSGQGKNIQFF; CDR3 DNA: TGTGCCAGCAGCTTAAGTTCGGGACAGGGGAAAAACATTCAGTTCTTC
J gene: TRBJ2-3; D gene: TRBD2; clone size: many; V gene: TRBV7-2; CDR3 protein: CASSSGTIRLTDTQYF; CDR3 DNA: TGTGCCAGCAGCTCGGGGACTATAAGGCTTACAGATACGCAGTATTTT
J gene: TRBJ2-7; D gene: .; clone size: medium-sized; V gene: TRBV6-6; CDR3 protein: CASSYEGRGYNEQYF; CDR3 DNA: TGTGCCAGCAGTTACGAAGGGAGAGGGTACAATGAGCAGTACTTC
J gene: TRBJ2-1; D gene: TRBD1; clone size: medium-sized; V gene: TRBV11-3; CDR3 protein: CASSSSGQGARNEQFF; CDR3 DNA: TGTGCCAGCAGCTCATCTGGACAGGGGGCGAGGAATGAGCAGTTCTTC
J gene: TRBJ2-2; D gene: .; clone size: medium-sized; V gene: TRBV27; CDR3 protein: CASSLQGGTGELFF; CDR3 DNA: TGTGCCAGCAGTCTACAGGGAGGCACCGGGGAGCTGTTTTTT
J gene: TRBJ2-3; D gene: TRBD2; clone size: .; V gene: TRBV6-1; CDR3 protein: CASSRTSGSLTDTQYF; CDR3 DNA: TGTGCCAGCAGTAGGACTAGCGGGAGTCTCACAGATACGCAGTATTTT
J gene: TRBJ2-1; D gene: TRBD1; clone size: .; V gene: TRBV7-8; CDR3 protein: CASSLVPGTGLYEQFF; CDR3 DNA: TGTGCCAGCAGCTTAGTGCCCGGGACAGGGTTGTACGAGCAGTTCTTC
J gene: TRBJ2-7; D gene: .; clone size: medium-sized; V gene: TRBV6-1; CDR3 protein: CASSAYAVLYNEQYF; CDR3 DNA: TGTGCCAGCAGTGCCTATGCGGTACTCTACAATGAGCAGTACTTC
J gene: TRBJ1-1; D gene: .; clone size: .; V gene: TRBV7-2; CDR3 protein: CASSQGQNTEAFF; CDR3 DNA: TGTGCCAGCAGCCAGGGACAGAACACTGAAGCTTTCTTT
J gene: TRBJ2-3; D gene: TRBD1; clone size: few; V gene: TRBV12-3/TRBV12-4; CDR3 protein: CASSGQTGVTTDTQYF; CDR3 DNA: TGTGCCAGCAGTGGGCAGACAGGGGTGACCACAGATACGCAGTATTTT